The sequence of this TCR beta chain was determined in a study of blood T cell repertoires in COVID-19. At the level of the study: Spain, Italy and the United States supplied samples that represented acute and convalescent COVID-19. Sample material is recorded as cDNA or gDNA derived from T cells, B-cell-depleted T cells, or PBMCs.

The length of the CDR3 is 13 residues. The V gene's germline CDR1 is LNHDA and CDR2 SQIVND (reference sequence). The V end lost 8 bases, the J end lost 10 bases, and 18 bases lay between the germline ends. Original handling: Amplification of reference gene primers was used by the study to estimate nucleated cell counts. Using immunoSEQ multiplex PCR, the repertoire was profiled, and TCRdb retains in-frame clones only, with some absent. For V, J and clone size, that table is used; D and trimming come from the DNA. The data show tens of thousands of clones, over 90% seen once. The source material was peripheral blood. The receptor comes from a human donor in a cohort sampled during active COVID-19. The V and J genes are TRBV19 and TRBJ2-1; weak D call: TRBD2 (5 bases). The CDR3 spells CASFLAGLEEQFF. Written as DNA, the CDR3 is TGTGCCAGTTTCTTGGCGGGTTTAGAGGAGCAGTTCTTC. The whole variable domain, remainder taken from reference TRBV19 and TRBJ2-1, is DGGITQSPKYLFRKEGQNVTLSCEQNLNHDAMYWYRQDPGQGLRLIYYSQIVNDFQKGDIAEGYSVSREKKESFPLTVTSAQKNPTAFYLCASFLAGLEEQFFGPGTRLTVL.